This passage covers 17 T cell receptor beta chains from one sample sequenced in a study of T-cell reconstitution after alpha-beta-depleted transplantation in children. TCRbeta library construction was performed incorporating unique molecular identifiers. Using its own MiXCR run on the PCR reads, TCRdb lists one record per CDR3 protein. The sample has around 500,000 distinct CDR3 sequences, 23% seen once. This specimen consisted of PBMCs, mostly from graft donor cells, obtained 360 days after TCRalphabeta/CD19-depleted stem cell transplant. The receptors stem from a boy under two years old who had a stem cell transplant for acute myeloid leukemia, so the T cells may come from the graft donor.

V is TRBV19 and J is TRBJ2-1, with D perhaps TRBD2 (5 bases). This CDR3 comprises 14 residues. CDR1 and CDR2 (germline): LNHDA, SQIVND (reference sequence). Trimming took off 5 bases at V and 2 bases at J, with 10 bases between the two ends. This CDR3 reads CASSADGAYNEQFF. CDR3 coding DNA: TGTGCCAGTAGTGCGGACGGGGCCTACAATGAGCAGTTCTTC.

The chain recombines TRBV10-3 with TRBJ1-5; D ambiguous. The germline V gene has CDR1 ENHRY and CDR2 SYGVKD. The CDR3 is 12 amino acids. V dropped 2 bases and J dropped 2 bases, with 1 base sitting between them. The CDR3 nucleotides are TGTGCCATCAGTGAGGGCAATCAGCCCCAGCATTTT. This translates into CAISEGNQPQHF.

This clonotype came up a few times. The V call is TRBV28, the J call TRBJ2-1, with 10 bases identical to TRBD2. V lost 8 bases and J lost 2; bases outside the gene matches: 3. The CDR3 sequence is 14 residues long. Germline V gene lookup returns CDR1 MDHEN and CDR2 SYDVKM. CDR3 sequence: CASLSGGAYNEQFF. In DNA, the CDR3 is TGTGCCAGCCTCAGCGGGGGGGCCTACAATGAGCAGTTCTTC.

This clonotype was counted ten times or more. The V gene is TRBV7-2, the J gene TRBJ2-4, with a possible D match to TRBD1 (6 bases). Trimming shortened V by 7 bases and J by 7 bases, and 26 bases separated the two germline ends. The CDR3 spans 17 residues. Germline CDR1 and CDR2: SGHTA and FQGNSA. The CDR3 DNA sequence: TGTGCCAGCAACCCAAGAGGGACCCCGGGACACCGGAACATTCAGTACTTC. It codes for CASNPRGTPGHRNIQYF.

This rearrangement joins TRBV5-4 to TRBJ2-5; 10 nucleotides match TRBD1. The junction had 16 bases not matched to a gene; V was cut back by 3 bases and J by 5 bases. This CDR3 is built from 18 residues. Germline V lookup: CDR1 SGHNT, CDR2 YYREEE (reference sequence). The CDR3 region has the DNA TGTGCCAGCAGCTCGCCGGGACAGGGGCGAGTCACGGTGGAGACCCAGTACTTC. Protein product: CASSSPGQGRVTVETQYF.

The chain uses TRBV10-3 and TRBJ1-6; possibly TRBD1 for D (5 bases). CDR1 is ENHRY and CDR2 is SYGVKD in the germline V gene. This CDR3 contains 13 residues. The ends were cut back, 7 bases at V and 6 bases at J, with 10 bases in the middle. The CDR3 DNA reads as TGTGCCATCAAAGGACATTTTAATTCACCCCTCCACTTT. It translates to CAIKGHFNSPLHF.

The chain uses TRBV12-3 or TRBV12-4 and TRBJ2-2; 9 positions match TRBD1. Losses at the gene ends were 5 bases for V and 7 bases for J; bases not matched to a gene: 8. This CDR3 is 15 amino acids long. The CDR3 nucleotides read TGTGCCAGCAGTCCCCGGACAGGGGAGGACGGGGAGCTGTTTTTT. It translates to CASSPRTGEDGELFF.

This clonotype was counted only a few times. V usage is TRBV6-5 and J usage is TRBJ1-2; no firm D call. Trimming took off 0 bases at V and 7 bases at J, with 27 bases between the two ends. Looked up from germline, CDR1 is MNHEY and CDR2 is SVGAGI. The CDR3 consists of 19 residues. This chain's CDR3 is CASSYSHIPEGGPFIGYTF. In DNA, the CDR3 is TGTGCCAGCAGTTACTCTCATATTCCAGAAGGTGGTCCCTTTATTGGCTACACCTTC.

V gene TRBV15 combines with J gene TRBJ2-5; D is perhaps TRBD2 (6 bases). The germline V gene has CDR1 LNHNV and CDR2 YYDKDF (reference sequence). The CDR3 is 17 amino acids. V was pared by 1 base and J by 2 bases, with 17 bases between. The CDR3 coding sequence is TGTGCCACCAGCAGAGTCCGCGATGGGGGAGGACAAGAGACCCAGTACTTC. This gives the protein CATSRVRDGGGQETQYF.

This clonotype was picked up a small number of times. This rearrangement joins TRBV4-2 to TRBJ1-1; no clear D. The germline V gene has CDR1 LGHNA and CDR2 YNFKEQ. The CDR3 contains 14 residues. Trimming stripped 1 base from V and 5 bases from J, with 11 bases between. CDR3 protein: CASSQALWKTEAFF. In DNA, the CDR3 is TGTGCCAGCAGCCAAGCCTTGTGGAAGACTGAAGCTTTCTTT.

This clonotype has more than one count but fewer than ten. V gene TRBV5-4 combines with J gene TRBJ2-3; D unclear. There are 22 residues in the CDR3. CDR1 and CDR2 (germline): SGHNT, YYREEE (reference sequence). Trimming shortened V by 0 bases and J by 0 bases, and 29 bases separated the two germline ends. CDR3 bases: TGTGCCAGCAGCTTGGAGGGCCGGCGAAACCAGGCCGCCCTTCCCAGCACAGATACGCAGTATTTT. Amino acids: CASSLEGRRNQAALPSTDTQYF.

This clonotype was counted at least ten times. The J gene is TRBJ2-1, the V gene TRBV6-5, with TRBD2 matching over 9 bases. J lost 7 bases, V lost 0 bases, and 4 bases had no gene match. Germline V gives CDR1 MNHEY, CDR2 SVGAGI. This CDR3 spans 15 amino acids. This chain's CDR3 is CASSYSRSGGNEQFF. The CDR3 DNA is TGTGCCAGCAGTTACTCACGGAGCGGGGGGAATGAGCAGTTCTTC.

This clonotype has ten or more counts. The V gene is TRBV20-1, the J gene TRBJ1-6, with a possible D match to TRBD1 (5 bases). CDR1 DFQATT and CDR2 SNEGSKA come from the germline V gene (reference sequence). The CDR3 is made up of 16 amino acids. Trimming removed 0 bases at V and 4 bases at J, with 13 bases between. The CDR3, as DNA: TGCAGTGCTAGAGATGCAGGGCTTTTTTATAATTCACCCCTCCACTTT. Its translation: CSARDAGLFYNSPLHF.

The sample holds a few counts of this clonotype. The chain employs TRBV20-1 and TRBJ2-1, with 7 bases aligning to TRBD1. The length of the CDR3 is 13 residues. The germline gives CDR1 DFQATT, CDR2 SNEGSKA (reference sequence). With V trimmed by 7 bases and J by 9 bases, 12 bases remained unmatched. The CDR3 is CSVGNRGPGEQFF. As DNA, the CDR3 is TGCAGTGTGGGTAACAGGGGCCCGGGTGAGCAGTTCTTC.

This clonotype was counted a few times. This rearrangement joins TRBV12-3 or TRBV12-4 to TRBJ2-3; D is possibly TRBD1 (6 bases). V was trimmed by 1 base and J by 3 bases, leaving 14 bases between them. This CDR3 has 16 residues. CDR3 DNA: TGTGCCAGCAGTTTAGACCAGGGGTTAAGGACAGATACGCAGTATTTT. As protein: CASSLDQGLRTDTQYF.

This clonotype was detected only once. This may be a read error: a much more frequent sequence differs by one nucleotide. This chain joins TRBV6-5 and TRBJ2-2, with a possible D match to TRBD1 (6 bases). CDR3 size: 15 residues. Germline assignment: CDR1 MNHEY and CDR2 SVGAGI. CDR3 sequence reads: CASSYRQGRAGEPFF. The CDR3 nucleotides read TGTGCCAGCAGTTACCGGCAGGGGAGAGCCGGGGAGCCGTTTTTT.

The V call is TRBV6-5, the J call TRBJ2-3; 7 bases map to TRBD2. Germline V gene lookup returns CDR1 MNHEY and CDR2 SVGAGI. V lost 0 bases, J lost 1 base, and 4 bases stayed unmatched. The CDR3 has 16 amino acids. CDR3 region: CASSYSERGGTDTQYF. For the CDR3, the DNA is TGTGCCAGCAGTTACTCGGAACGGGGGGGCACAGATACGCAGTATTTT.